This TCR beta chain was identified in a study of beta chain features in type 1 diabetes. Germline V gene sequence: CDR1 SGDLS, CDR2 YYNGEE. V was trimmed by 0 bases and J by 6 bases, leaving 13 bases between them. This CDR3 is built from 14 residues. Sequencing targeted expressed TCRB transcripts, as all isolated RNA had been reverse transcribed. The protocol was immunoSEQ multiplex PCR, while the TCRdb copy is restricted to in-frame clones and leaves out a portion. Among 900,000 or so clones listed, about a sixth were seen once. Based on CD45RO/CCR7/CD25/CD127/CD95/CD27, CD4+ regulatory, stem cell-like memory, naive and central memory cells were sorted.

The sequence was obtained from a woman in her late teens or twenties in good health. This chain joins TRBV9 and TRBJ2-7; no definite D call. The sequenced material came from naive CD4+ T cells from blood. The CDR3 nucleotides are TGTGCCAGCAGCGTAGAGGGATCTGATAGCGAGCAGTACTTC. Translated: CASSVEGSDSEQYF.